The 4 T cell receptor beta chains presented below share a single source sample, sequenced in a study of blood T cell repertoires in COVID-19. Here immunoSEQ multiplex PCR was the method, and the copy in TCRdb shows in-frame clones only, minus some. In the table there are over 100,000 clones, around 90% of which are singletons. Sequenced material: peripheral blood. Receptors were obtained from a human donor in a cohort sampled during active COVID-19.

The chain has TRBV19 and TRBJ2-2; 9 bases map to TRBD2. The germline CDR1 and CDR2 sequences are LNHDA and SQIVND (reference sequence). V lost 11 bases and J lost 5; bases outside the gene matches: 12. The CDR3 loop spans 15 amino acids. This CDR3 reads CAASVGAGGTGELFF. In DNA form, the CDR3 reads TGTGCCGCCTCCGTGGGGGCGGGGGGGACCGGGGAGCTGTTTTTT.

This clone was recorded only once. The genes are TRBV5-6 and TRBJ1-5; a possible D gene is TRBD1 (6 bases). Between the trimmed V and J ends, which lost 4 bases and 2 bases, there was a span of 10 bases. This CDR3 comprises 14 residues. Germline loops: CDR1 SGHDT, CDR2 YYEEEE. Written as DNA, the CDR3 is TGTGCCAGCAGCGATTCAGGGGGCAATCAGCCCCAGCATTTT. Protein: CASSDSGGNQPQHF. The whole variable domain, filled in from reference TRBV5-6 and TRBJ1-5, reads DAGVTQSPTHLIKTRGQQVTLRCSPKSGHDTVSWYQQALGQGPQFIFQYYEEEERQRGNFPDRFSGHQFPNYSSELNVNALLLGDSALYLCASSDSGGNQPQHFGDGTRLSIL.

The chain links TRBV5-4 to TRBJ2-5; TRBD2 aligns across 11 bases. CDR1 SGHNT and CDR2 YYREEE come from the germline V gene (reference sequence). The CDR3 consists of 15 residues. V was pared by 4 bases and J by 4 bases, with 6 bases of the junction left unmatched. CDR3 amino acids: CASSQTSGTRETQYF. The CDR3, as DNA: TGTGCCAGCAGCCAGACTAGCGGGACTCGAGAGACCCAGTACTTC.

This chain uses TRBV6-2 or TRBV6-3 with TRBJ2-2, with 8 bases lining up with TRBD2. Germline V lookup: CDR1 MNHEY, CDR2 SVGEGT. This CDR3 is 17 amino acids long. The V and J ends lost 5 bases and 4 bases, in that order; junction bases with no gene match: 12. Here the CDR3 reads CASSPRRLASRTGELFF. CDR3 coding DNA: TGTGCCAGCAGTCCCCGAAGACTAGCGTCTCGCACCGGGGAGCTGTTTTTT.